The TCR beta chain described here comes from a study of shared clonotypes between healthy human individuals. V was cut by 4 bases and J by 4 bases, with 16 bases left in between. This CDR3 has 15 residues. The V gene's germline CDR1 is MNHEY and CDR2 SVGAGI. All donors qualified as healthy HIV-negative adults and had experienced no recent acute infections or vaccinations. DNA at 150 to 200 ng, tens of thousands of T cell genomes, went into sorted-subset replicate PCRs. Assay: immunoSEQ multiplex PCR; the TCRdb copy retains only in-frame clones and omits some. The sample has about 1 million clones, around 74% seen once.

The chain recombines TRBV6-5 with TRBJ1-2, with D possibly TRBD1 on 5 matching bases. The sample was memory CD4+ T cells sorted from blood. Subset in this sample: CD45RA-negative fraction. The receptor comes from a man between 18 and 35 years old in good health. CDR3 amino acids: CASSSPDGGIYGYTF. The DNA of the CDR3 is TGTGCCAGCAGTTCCCCGGACGGGGGTATCTATGGCTACACCTTC.